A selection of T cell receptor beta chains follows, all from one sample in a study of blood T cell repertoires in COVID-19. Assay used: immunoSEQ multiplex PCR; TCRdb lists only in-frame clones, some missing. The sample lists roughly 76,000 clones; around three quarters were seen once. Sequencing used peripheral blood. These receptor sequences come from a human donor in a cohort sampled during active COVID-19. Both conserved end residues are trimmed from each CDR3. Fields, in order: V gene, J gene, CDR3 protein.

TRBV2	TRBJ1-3	ASTSLQGALRNTIY
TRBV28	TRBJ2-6	ASTLSSGANVLT
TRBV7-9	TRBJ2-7	ASSLEGTSGRNPYEQY
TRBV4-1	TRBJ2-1	ASSQEGAQYNEQF
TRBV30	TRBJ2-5	AWRMAGEETQY
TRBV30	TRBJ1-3	AWRPLDSPSGNTIY
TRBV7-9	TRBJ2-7	ASSPTGLGEQY
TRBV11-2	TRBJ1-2	ASSSLGQRANYGYT
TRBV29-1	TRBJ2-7	SVRGTGAQEQY
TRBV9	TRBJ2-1	ASSSMGGLAGGREQF
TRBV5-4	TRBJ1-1	ASSLSGTEAF
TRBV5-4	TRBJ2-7	ASSEFRDSSTYEQY
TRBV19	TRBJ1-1	ASGTGNTEAF
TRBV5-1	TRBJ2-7	ASSSTGTGVYEQY
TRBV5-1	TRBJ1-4	ASSLELGVGSEKLF
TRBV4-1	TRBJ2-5	ASSPGQGERETQY
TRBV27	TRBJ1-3	ASSHGQGGSGNTIY
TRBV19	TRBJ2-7	ATRTLQGPSYEQY
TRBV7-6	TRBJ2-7	ASRNGGSYEQY
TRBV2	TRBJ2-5	ASGEGLAGTQY
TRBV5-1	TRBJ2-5	ASSATGGAVETQY
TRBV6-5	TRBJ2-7	ASRRGQGSYEQY
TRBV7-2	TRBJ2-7	ASSLARRRGRNEQY
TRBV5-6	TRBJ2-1	ASSLFRLAGGVDEQF
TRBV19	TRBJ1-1	ASSIDGDRVRTEAF
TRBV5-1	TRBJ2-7	ASSLLQTSEQY
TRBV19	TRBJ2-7	ASSIEIGQGYSYEQY
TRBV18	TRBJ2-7	ASSGLAGGSGGEQY
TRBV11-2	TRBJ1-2	ASSLGGQGGYT
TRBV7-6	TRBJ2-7	ASSPGTGAYEQY
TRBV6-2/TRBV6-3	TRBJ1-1	ASSSRQGTGSEAF
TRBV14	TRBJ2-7	ASSKDFSYEQY
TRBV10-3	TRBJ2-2	AISVRTGGAGLDAGELF
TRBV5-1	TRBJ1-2	ASSATGDYGYT
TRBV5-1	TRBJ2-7	ASSLVRASEGSYEQY
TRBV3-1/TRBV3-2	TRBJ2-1	ASSHGGLAGYEQF
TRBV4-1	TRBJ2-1	ASSQEPPRQAYNEQF
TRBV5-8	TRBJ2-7	ASSSLSGRFPYEQY
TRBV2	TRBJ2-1	ASSLQGTRSYNEQF
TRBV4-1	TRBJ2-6	ASSFRRGQGAPGANVLT
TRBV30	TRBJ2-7	AWSVQDYEQY
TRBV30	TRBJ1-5	AWSGRDRVNQPQH
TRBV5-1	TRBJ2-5	ASSLDQGGETQY
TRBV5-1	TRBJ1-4	ASSFLVTGRGSEKLF
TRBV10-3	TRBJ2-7	AISDYGTGYEQY
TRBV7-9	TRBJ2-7	ASSDRTGESEQY
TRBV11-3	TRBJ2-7	ASRDMTYEQY
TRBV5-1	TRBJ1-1	ASSRSMNTEAF
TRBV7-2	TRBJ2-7	ASSLEGASGSYEQY
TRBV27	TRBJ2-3	ASSLTGYGTDTQY
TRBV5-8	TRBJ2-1	ASSLGQSYNEQF
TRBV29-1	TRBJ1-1	SVVAGNTEAF
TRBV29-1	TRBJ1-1	SVSGPRGTEAF
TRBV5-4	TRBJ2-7	ASSPASGRASREQY
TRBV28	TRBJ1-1	ASRIPGQGNTEAF
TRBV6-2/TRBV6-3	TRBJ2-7	ASSQTSGIYEQY
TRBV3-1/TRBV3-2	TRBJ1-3	ASSQTIPGQGVGNTIY
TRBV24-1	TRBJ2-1	ATRQRKPSYNEQF
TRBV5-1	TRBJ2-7	ASSSSGERQY